These T cell receptor beta chains were read from a single sample in a study of cytomegalovirus exposure and HLA in healthy donors. This table comes from immunoSEQ multiplex PCR, and its TCRdb copy is limited to in-frame clones, with some not included. This table holds 120,000 or so clones, about 81% found once. The sequenced sample was PBMCs. The receptors come from a middle-aged man in good health and CMV-seronegative. Each CDR3 is given with its conserved first and last residue. The D gene is left open where the match is weak. Clone size, where shown, is once, few, many, or a class for clones that have expanded.

length,J,size,V,D,DNA,CDR3
16,TRBJ1-5,.,TRBV6-1,TRBD1,TGTGCCAGCAGTGGAACAGGGGGGTCGGGCAATCAGCCCCAGCATTTT,CASSGTGGSGNQPQHF
16,TRBJ2-1,.,TRBV9,TRBD2,TGTGCCAGCAGCGGAGGAGCGGGGGGCGCTTACAATGAGCAGTTCTTC,CASSGGAGGAYNEQFF
15,TRBJ1-5,.,TRBV7-2,.,TGTGCCAGCAGCTTAAACTTTTGGGAGAATCAGCCCCAGCATTTT,CASSLNFWENQPQHF
15,TRBJ2-1,once,TRBV4-3,TRBD2,TGCGCCAGCAGCCAGATGGGACTAGTGGTTAATGAGCAGTTCTTC,CASSQMGLVVNEQFF
12,TRBJ2-3,.,TRBV4-2,.,TGTGCCAGCAGCCCATCCGGGGATACGCAGTATTTT,CASSPSGDTQYF
15,TRBJ2-2,.,TRBV7-2,.,TGTGCCAGCAGCTTAAGGTTCCAGGTGACCGGGGAGCTGTTTTTT,CASSLRFQVTGELFF
15,TRBJ1-6,.,TRBV27,TRBD1,TGTGCCAGCAGTCGGGACAGGGGCATGTATTCACCCCTCCACTTT,CASSRDRGMYSPLHF
13,TRBJ1-2,.,TRBV6-5,.,TGTGCCAGCAGAATGGGACTGAGCTATGGCTACACCTTC,CASRMGLSYGYTF
13,TRBJ2-2,.,TRBV7-3,.,TGTGCCAGCACCCCCGGACATACCGGGGAGCTGTTTTTT,CASTPGHTGELFF
15,TRBJ1-1,.,TRBV6-5,.,TGTGCCAGCAGTTACTCGGGGGGAGCGGGCACTGAAGCTTTCTTT,CASSYSGGAGTEAFF
12,TRBJ1-1,.,TRBV6-5,TRBD1,TGTGCCAGCAGACAGGGGGGGGTTGAAGCTTTCTTT,CASRQGGVEAFF
13,TRBJ2-1,.,TRBV5-1,.,TGCGCCAGCAGCTTGGCCCAACAGGCACCACAGTTCTTC,CASSLAQQAPQFF
11,TRBJ2-7,.,TRBV30,.,TGTGCCTGGAGTGTACGAGCCGAGCAGTACTTC,CAWSVRAEQYF
13,TRBJ2-7,.,TRBV28,.,TGTGCCAGCAGTTCGACTGTCTCCTACGAGCAGTACTTC,CASSSTVSYEQYF
13,TRBJ2-3,.,TRBV9,.,TGTGCCAGCAGCGTTACTAGCACAGATACGCAGTATTTT,CASSVTSTDTQYF
16,TRBJ2-1,.,TRBV9,TRBD2,TGTGCCAGCAGCGCGGGGGCTAGCGGGGTCTACAATGAGCAGTTCTTC,CASSAGASGVYNEQFF
13,TRBJ1-2,.,TRBV11-2,TRBD1,TGTGCCAGCAGCCCGGGACAGGGATACGGCTACACCTTC,CASSPGQGYGYTF
13,TRBJ1-1,.,TRBV2,.,TGTGCCAGCAGTGTTTCGGGGAGGGGTGCAGCTTTCTTT,CASSVSGRGAAFF
14,TRBJ1-2,once,TRBV30,.,TGTGCCTGGGTGGGGGGGCCGCCTCGCTATGGCTACACCTTC,CAWVGGPPRYGYTF
15,TRBJ1-1,.,TRBV6-6,TRBD1,TGTGCCAGCAGTTACATCGGTGGACAGGGGCATGCCTCTTTCTTT,CASSYIGGQGHASFF
13,TRBJ2-7,.,TRBV6-6,.,TGTGCCAGCACCGGACAGTTCTCCTACGAGCAGTACTTC,CASTGQFSYEQYF
15,TRBJ2-2,once,TRBV7-3,.,TGTGCCAGCAGCTTAGGTTCAGGGCCCACCGGGGAGCTGTTTTTT,CASSLGSGPTGELFF
14,TRBJ2-1,.,TRBV11-2,TRBD1,TGTGCCAGCAGCTCCAGCCCAGGGGGCTATGAGCAGTTCTTC,CASSSSPGGYEQFF
13,TRBJ1-3,.,TRBV29-1,.,TGCAGCGTTCGCAGGGTTGGAGGAAACACCATATATTTT,CSVRRVGGNTIYF
15,TRBJ1-1,.,TRBV6-5,.,TGTGCCAGCAGTTACTTTGGGGGGGGGCATACTGAAGCTTTCTTT,CASSYFGGGHTEAFF
15,TRBJ1-2,.,TRBV15,.,TGTGCCACCAGCAGAGCCACAGGGACGGGCTATGGCTACACCTTC,CATSRATGTGYGYTF
11,TRBJ2-7,.,TRBV5-3,.,TGTGCCAGAAGCCACCGCGGCGAGCAGTACTTC,CARSHRGEQYF
15,TRBJ2-3,.,TRBV6-5,.,TGTGCCAGCAGTTCAGCGGCGTCTAGCACAGATACGCAGTATTTT,CASSSAASSTDTQYF
15,TRBJ1-4,.,TRBV27,.,TGTGCCAGCAGTAGGCAGAGGAGTGGTAATGAAAAACTGTTTTTT,CASSRQRSGNEKLFF
14,TRBJ1-1,once,TRBV29-1,.,TGCAGCGTTGAAGACACACCAATGAACACTGAAGCTTTCTTT,CSVEDTPMNTEAFF
15,TRBJ2-5,.,TRBV5-4,TRBD1,TGTGCCAGCAGCTTGGGGACAGGGGCCAAAGAGACCCAGTACTTC,CASSLGTGAKETQYF
16,TRBJ1-5,.,TRBV27,.,TGTGCCAGCAAACCCTCGGGGGGTGGATGGAATCAGCCCCAGCATTTT,CASKPSGGGWNQPQHF
13,TRBJ2-7,.,TRBV19,.,TGTGCCAGTAGTGATCCCTATTCCTACGAGCAGTACTTC,CASSDPYSYEQYF
14,TRBJ1-4,.,TRBV2,.,TGTGCCAGCAGGGCCGGGACAACTAATGAAAAACTGTTTTTT,CASRAGTTNEKLFF
16,TRBJ2-1,few,TRBV6-4,.,TGTGCCAGCAGTGAGGGTCAAGGGGACACCACCCTACGTCAGTTCTTC,CASSEGQGDTTLRQFF
15,TRBJ1-5,.,TRBV19,TRBD1,TGTGCCAGTAGGACCCGGGACAGGGGGCATCAGCCCCAGCATTTT,CASRTRDRGHQPQHF
16,TRBJ2-1,.,TRBV5-6,.,TGTGCCAGCAGCTTGGGTAGACAACCGATTTACAATGAGCAGTTCTTC,CASSLGRQPIYNEQFF
13,TRBJ2-5,few,TRBV30,.,TGTGCCTGGAGCGCCCCCAGGGCAGAGACCCAGTACTTC,CAWSAPRAETQYF
15,TRBJ1-1,.,TRBV7-2,.,TGTGCCAGCAGCTTCGCGGGCTCCCCCGGGTCTGAAGCTTTCTTT,CASSFAGSPGSEAFF
18,TRBJ2-5,.,TRBV14,TRBD2,TGTGCCAGCAGCCAAGACCCCAATCTAGCGGGAGGAGGGGAGACCCAGTACTTC,CASSQDPNLAGGGETQYF
12,TRBJ2-4,.,TRBV30,.,TGTGCCTGGGGGACCCTGGAGGGCATTCAGTACTTC,CAWGTLEGIQYF
11,TRBJ2-1,once,TRBV10-3,.,TGTGCCATCAGTGAGGAGCTTGAGCAGTTCTTC,CAISEELEQFF
14,TRBJ1-1,.,TRBV28,.,TGTGCCAGCAGTCCCGACGGGAGGAACACTGAAGCTTTCTTT,CASSPDGRNTEAFF
15,TRBJ2-7,.,TRBV9,TRBD2,TGTGCCAGCAGCTCCGGACTAGCGGCTTCCTACGAGCAGTACTTC,CASSSGLAASYEQYF
16,TRBJ1-2,.,TRBV7-2,.,TGTGCCAGCAGCCCAAGCCTCCTGACAGATAACTATGGCTACACCTTC,CASSPSLLTDNYGYTF
15,TRBJ2-3,once,TRBV30,.,TGTGCCTGGAGAGAGACAGGGTGGGAGGAAGATACGCAGTATTTT,CAWRETGWEEDTQYF
15,TRBJ1-1,.,TRBV9,.,TGTGCCAGCAGCGTACTGACAGGTCGAAACACTGAAGCTTTCTTT,CASSVLTGRNTEAFF
16,TRBJ2-1,once,TRBV7-9,TRBD2,TGTGCCAGCAGCTCGGGGGCGCGGGGGGGATACAATGAGCAGTTCTTC,CASSSGARGGYNEQFF
13,TRBJ2-7,.,TRBV13,TRBD2,TGTGCCAGCAGCTTCGTCGGGAGGATTGAGCAGTACTTC,CASSFVGRIEQYF
15,TRBJ2-7,many,TRBV4-3,.,TGCGCCAGCAGCCAAGATCGGGCGGGGTTGTACGAGCAGTACTTC,CASSQDRAGLYEQYF